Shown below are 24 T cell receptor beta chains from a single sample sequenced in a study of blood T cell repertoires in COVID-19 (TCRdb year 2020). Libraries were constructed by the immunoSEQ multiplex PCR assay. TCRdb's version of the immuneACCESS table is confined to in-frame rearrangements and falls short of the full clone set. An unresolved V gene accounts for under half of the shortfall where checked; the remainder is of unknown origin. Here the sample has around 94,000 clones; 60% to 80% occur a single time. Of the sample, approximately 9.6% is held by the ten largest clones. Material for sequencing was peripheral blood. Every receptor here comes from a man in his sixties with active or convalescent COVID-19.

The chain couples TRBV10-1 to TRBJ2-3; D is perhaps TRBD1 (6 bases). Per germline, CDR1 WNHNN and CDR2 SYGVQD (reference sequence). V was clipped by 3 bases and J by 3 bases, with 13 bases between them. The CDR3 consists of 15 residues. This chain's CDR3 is CASSDHRVGTDTQYF. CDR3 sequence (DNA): TGCGCCAGCAGTGACCACAGGGTAGGGACAGATACGCAGTATTTT.

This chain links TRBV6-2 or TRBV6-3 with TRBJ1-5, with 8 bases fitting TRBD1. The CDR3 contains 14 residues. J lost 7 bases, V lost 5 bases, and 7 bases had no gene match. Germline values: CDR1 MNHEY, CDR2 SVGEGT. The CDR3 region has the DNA TGTGCCAGCAGTCGGACAGGGAATTTGCAGCCCCAGCATTTT. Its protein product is CASSRTGNLQPQHF.

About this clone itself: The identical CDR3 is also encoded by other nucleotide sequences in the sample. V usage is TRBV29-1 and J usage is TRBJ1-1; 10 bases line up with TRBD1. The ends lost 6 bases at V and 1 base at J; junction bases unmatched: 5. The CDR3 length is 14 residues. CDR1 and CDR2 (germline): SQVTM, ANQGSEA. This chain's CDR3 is CSVDRGLRNTEAFF. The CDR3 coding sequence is TGCAGCGTCGACAGGGGGCTGAGGAACACTGAAGCTTTCTTT.

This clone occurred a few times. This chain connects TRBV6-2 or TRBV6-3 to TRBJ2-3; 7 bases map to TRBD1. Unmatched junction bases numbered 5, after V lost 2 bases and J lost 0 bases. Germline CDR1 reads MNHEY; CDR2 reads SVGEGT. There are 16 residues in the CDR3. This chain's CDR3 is CASSYMDRLSTDTQYF. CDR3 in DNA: TGTGCCAGCAGTTACATGGACAGGCTTAGCACAGATACGCAGTATTTT.

The CDR3 DNA reads TGTGCCACCAGTGAGCGACTAGCGGGCACCACAGATACGCAGTATTTT. Translation: CATSERLAGTTDTQYF. V usage is TRBV24-1 and J usage is TRBJ2-3; 10 nucleotides match TRBD2. The CDR3 has 16 residues. Germline V CDR1 and CDR2: KGHDR, SFDVKD. V was pared by 4 bases and J by 2 bases, with 5 bases of the junction left unmatched.

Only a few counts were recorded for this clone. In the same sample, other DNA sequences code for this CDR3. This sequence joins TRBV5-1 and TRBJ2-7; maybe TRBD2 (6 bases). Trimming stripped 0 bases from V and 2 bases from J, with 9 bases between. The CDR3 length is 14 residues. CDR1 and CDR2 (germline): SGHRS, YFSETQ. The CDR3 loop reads CASSLAGGTYEQYF. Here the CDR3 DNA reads TGCGCCAGCAGCTTGGCCGGGGGTACCTACGAGCAGTACTTC.

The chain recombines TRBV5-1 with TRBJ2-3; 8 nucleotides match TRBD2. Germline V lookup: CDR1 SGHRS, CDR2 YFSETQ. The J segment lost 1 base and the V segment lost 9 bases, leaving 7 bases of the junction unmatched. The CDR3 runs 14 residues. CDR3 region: CATASGGGTDTQYF. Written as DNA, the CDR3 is TGCGCCACTGCTTCCGGGGGGGGCACAGATACGCAGTATTTT.

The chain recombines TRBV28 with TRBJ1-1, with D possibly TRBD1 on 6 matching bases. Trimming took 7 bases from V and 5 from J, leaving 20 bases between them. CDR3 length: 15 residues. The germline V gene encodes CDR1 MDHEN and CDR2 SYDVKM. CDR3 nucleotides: TGTGCCAGCAAACTACAGGGCTGGAAGGGAACTGAAGCTTTCTTT. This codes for CASKLQGWKGTEAFF.

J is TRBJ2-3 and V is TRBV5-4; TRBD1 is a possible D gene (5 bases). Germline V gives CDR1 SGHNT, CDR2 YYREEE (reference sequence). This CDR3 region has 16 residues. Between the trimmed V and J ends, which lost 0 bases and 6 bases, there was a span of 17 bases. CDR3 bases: TGTGCCAGCAGCTTGGGGGGCCTGTACCGGGCGGATACGCAGTATTTT. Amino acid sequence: CASSLGGLYRADTQYF.

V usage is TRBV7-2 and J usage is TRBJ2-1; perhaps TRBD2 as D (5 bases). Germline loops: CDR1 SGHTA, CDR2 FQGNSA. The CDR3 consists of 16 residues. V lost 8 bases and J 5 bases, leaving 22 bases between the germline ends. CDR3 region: CASGRGGLAVHNEQFF. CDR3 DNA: TGTGCCAGCGGAAGAGGTGGACTGGCGGTCCACAATGAGCAGTTCTTC.

DNA for the CDR3: TGTGCCAGCAGCGTCACAAAACAGGGGGCCGGCTCCTACAATGAGCAGTTCTTC. Amino acids: CASSVTKQGAGSYNEQFF. The V call is TRBV9, the J call TRBJ2-1; TRBD1 matches at 9 bases. V dropped 2 bases and J dropped 0; count of bases not matched to a gene: 9. Germline V gene sequence: CDR1 SGDLS, CDR2 YYNGEE. The CDR3 spans 18 residues.

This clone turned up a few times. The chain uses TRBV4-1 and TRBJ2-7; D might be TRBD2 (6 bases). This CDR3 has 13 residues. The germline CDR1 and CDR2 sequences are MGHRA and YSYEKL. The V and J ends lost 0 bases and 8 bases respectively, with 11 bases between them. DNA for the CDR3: TGCGCCAGCAGCCAAGAAACTAGCAGTAAGCAGTACTTC. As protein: CASSQETSSKQYF.

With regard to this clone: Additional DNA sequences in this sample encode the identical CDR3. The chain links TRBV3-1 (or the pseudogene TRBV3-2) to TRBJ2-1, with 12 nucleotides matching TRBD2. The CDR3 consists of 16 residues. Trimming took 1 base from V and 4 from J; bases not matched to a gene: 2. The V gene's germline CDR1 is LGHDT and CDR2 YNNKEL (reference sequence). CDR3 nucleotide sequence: TGTGCCAGCAGCCAAGTTGGGACTAGCGGGTACAATGAGCAGTTCTTC. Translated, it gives CASSQVGTSGYNEQFF.

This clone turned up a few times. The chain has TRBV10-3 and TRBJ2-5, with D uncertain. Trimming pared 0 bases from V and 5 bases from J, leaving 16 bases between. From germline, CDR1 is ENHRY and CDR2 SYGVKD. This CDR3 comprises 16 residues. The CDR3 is CAISESSVTTPETQYF. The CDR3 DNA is TGTGCCATCAGTGAGTCTTCGGTAACCACCCCGGAGACCCAGTACTTC.

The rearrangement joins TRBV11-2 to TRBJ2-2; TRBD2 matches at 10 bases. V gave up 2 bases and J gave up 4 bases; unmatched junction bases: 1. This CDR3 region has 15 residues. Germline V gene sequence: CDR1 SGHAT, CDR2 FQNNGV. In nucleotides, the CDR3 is TGTGCCAGCAGCTTACTAGCGGGAGCCACCGGGGAGCTGTTTTTT. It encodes CASSLLAGATGELFF. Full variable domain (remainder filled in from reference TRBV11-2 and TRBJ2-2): EAGVAQSPRYKIIEKRQSVAFWCNPISGHATLYWYQQILGQGPKLLIQFQNNGVVDDSQLPKDRFSAERLKGVDSTLKIQPAKLEDSAVYLCASSLLAGATGELFFGEGSRLTVL.

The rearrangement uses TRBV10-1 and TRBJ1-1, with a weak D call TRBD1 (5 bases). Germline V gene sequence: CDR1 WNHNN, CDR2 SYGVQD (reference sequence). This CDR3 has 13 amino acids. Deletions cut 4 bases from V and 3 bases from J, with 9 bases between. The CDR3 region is CASSVGAYTEAFF. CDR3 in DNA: TGCGCCAGCAGTGTTGGGGCCTACACTGAAGCTTTCTTT.

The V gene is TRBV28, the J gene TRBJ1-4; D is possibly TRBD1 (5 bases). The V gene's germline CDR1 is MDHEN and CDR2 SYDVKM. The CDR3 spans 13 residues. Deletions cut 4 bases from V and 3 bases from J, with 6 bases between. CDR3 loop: CASSSGANEKLFF. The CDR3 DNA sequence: TGTGCCAGCAGTTCGGGGGCTAATGAAAAACTGTTTTTT.

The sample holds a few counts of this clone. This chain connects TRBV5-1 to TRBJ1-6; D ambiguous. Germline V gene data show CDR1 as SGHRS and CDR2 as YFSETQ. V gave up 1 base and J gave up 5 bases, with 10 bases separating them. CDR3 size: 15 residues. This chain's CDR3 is CASSLRRQDNSPLHF. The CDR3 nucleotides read TGCGCCAGCAGCTTGCGGCGACAAGATAATTCACCCCTCCACTTT.

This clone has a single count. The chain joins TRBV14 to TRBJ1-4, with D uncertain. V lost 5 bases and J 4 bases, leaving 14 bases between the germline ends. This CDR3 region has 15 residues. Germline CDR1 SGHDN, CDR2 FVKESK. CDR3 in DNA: TGTGCCAGCAGCATACTTACGGGGAATAATGAAAAACTGTTTTTT. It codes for CASSILTGNNEKLFF.

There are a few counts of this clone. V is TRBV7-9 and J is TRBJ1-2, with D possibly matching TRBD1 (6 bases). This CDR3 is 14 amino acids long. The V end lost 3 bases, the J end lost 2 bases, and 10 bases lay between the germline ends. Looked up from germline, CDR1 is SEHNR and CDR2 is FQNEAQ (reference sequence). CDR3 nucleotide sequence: TGTGCCAGCAGCTTCAACAGGGAGAACTATGGCTACACCTTC. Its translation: CASSFNRENYGYTF.

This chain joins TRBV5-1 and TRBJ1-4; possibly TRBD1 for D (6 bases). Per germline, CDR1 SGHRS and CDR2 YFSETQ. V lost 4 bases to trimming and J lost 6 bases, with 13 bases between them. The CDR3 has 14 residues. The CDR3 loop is CASSLGGVDEKLFF. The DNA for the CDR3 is TGCGCCAGCAGCCTAGGGGGAGTGGATGAAAAACTGTTTTTT. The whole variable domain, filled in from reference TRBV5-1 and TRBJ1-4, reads KAGVTQTPRYLIKTRGQQVTLSCSPISGHRSVSWYQQTPGQGLQFLFEYFSETQRNKGNFPGRFSGRQFSNSRSEMNVSTLELGDSALYLCASSLGGVDEKLFFGSGTQLSVL.

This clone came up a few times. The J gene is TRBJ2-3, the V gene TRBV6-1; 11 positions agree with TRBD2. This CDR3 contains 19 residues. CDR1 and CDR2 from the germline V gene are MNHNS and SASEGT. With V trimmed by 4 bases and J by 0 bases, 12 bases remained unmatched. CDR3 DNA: TGTGCCAGCAGTGGGATATCGACAGGGACTAGCGGCAGCACAGATACGCAGTATTTT. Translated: CASSGISTGTSGSTDTQYF.

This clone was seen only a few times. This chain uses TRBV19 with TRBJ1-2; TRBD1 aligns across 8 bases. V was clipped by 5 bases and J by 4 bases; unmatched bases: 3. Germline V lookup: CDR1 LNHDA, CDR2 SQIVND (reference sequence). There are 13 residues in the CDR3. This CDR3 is CASSPTGVYGYTF. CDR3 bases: TGTGCCAGTAGTCCGACAGGGGTCTATGGCTACACCTTC.

CDR3 region: CASTPAQEPETQYF. CDR3 nucleotide sequence: TGTGCCAGTACCCCGGCACAGGAGCCAGAGACCCAGTACTTC. The chain links TRBV19 to TRBJ2-5, with D possibly TRBD1 on 5 matching bases. Germline V CDR1 and CDR2: LNHDA, SQIVND (reference sequence). V was clipped by 7 bases and J by 4 bases, with 16 bases between them. The CDR3 is 14 residues long. The full variable domain, its missing parts supplied by reference TRBV19 and TRBJ2-5, is DGGITQSPKYLFRKEGQNVTLSCEQNLNHDAMYWYRQDPGQGLRLIYYSQIVNDFQKGDIAEGYSVSREKKESFPLTVTSAQKNPTAFYLCASTPAQEPETQYFGPGTRLLVL.